This T cell receptor (beta chain) was sequenced for a study of cytotoxic CD8 clonotypes in ibrutinib-treated CLL. Study as a whole: Among the patients, some eleven presented as relapsed/refractory and about 14 as treatment-naive; 17 to 18 showed unmutated IGHV. Overall study results and limits: Patients had baseline clonality above age-matched healthy donors, and this clonality moved with circulating CD8+ T-cell counts. Public clonotypes proved infrequent, and on treatment they shrank or remained steady.

With regard to this clone: Its antigen remains unidentified.

Germline loops: CDR1 SGDLS, CDR2 YYNGEE. The CDR3 spans 16 residues. V was trimmed by 0 bases and J by 4 bases, leaving 11 bases between them. This table comes from immunoSEQ multiplex PCR, and its TCRdb copy is limited to in-frame clones, with some not included. The top ten hold over 6.5% of the sample, which has 300,000 to 350,000 clones, about 80% seen once. The TCR was taken from a human donor with chronic lymphocytic leukemia. The source was PBMCs, collected before ibrutinib treatment. The chain couples TRBV9 to TRBJ1-6, with unresolved D. DNA for the CDR3: TGTGCCAGCAGCGTAGATGCCAGCCTGTATAATTCACCCCTCCACTTT. Its translation: CASSVDASLYNSPLHF. The full variable domain, completed using reference TRBV9 and TRBJ1-6, is DSGVTQTPKHLITATGQRVTLRCSPRSGDLSVYWYQQSLDQGLQFLIQYYNGEERAKGNILERFSAQQFPDLHSELNLSSLELGDSALYFCASSVDASLYNSPLHFGNGTRLTVT.